This paragraph covers one TCR beta chain sequence. The CDR3 runs 12 residues. Trimming shortened V by 0 bases and J by 10 bases, and 8 bases separated the two germline ends. Germline V CDR1 and CDR2: SGDLS, YYNGEE. The entry originates in a study of T cell responses to AZD1222 COVID-19 vaccine. The repertoire was sequenced with immunoSEQ multiplex PCR; TCRdb's copy has only in-frame clones and lacks some. Found here are some 110,000 clones, about 89% of them singletons; the top ten hold about 7.4%. This sequence originates from an adult who received the AZD1222 COVID-19 vaccine. The V gene is TRBV9, the J gene TRBJ2-1; D is unclear. The sequencing here drew on peripheral blood, taken 28 days after the second AZD1222 dose. This CDR3 reads CASSVVAWEQFF. CDR3 nucleotides: TGTGCCAGCAGCGTAGTTGCCTGGGAGCAGTTCTTC.